This T cell receptor (beta chain) was documented in a study of blood T cell repertoires in COVID-19. Seattle patients were enrolled during active infection and followed longitudinally. Only in-frame clones appear in the TCRdb table, and some are missing; sequencing was by immunoSEQ multiplex PCR. The table includes around 310,000 clones, 90% detected once. V gave up 5 bases and J gave up 7 bases; unmatched junction bases: 9. In germline, CDR1 is GTSNPN, CDR2 SVGIG (reference sequence). The CDR3 runs 15 residues. This rearrangement joins TRBV30 to TRBJ2-7; 15 bases map to TRBD2. Input material: peripheral blood. The source is a woman aged 40 to 55 with COVID-19, enrolled during active disease. The CDR3 loop reads CAWRTSGRAPREQYF. The CDR3 DNA follows: TGTGCCTGGCGGACTAGCGGGAGGGCGCCGCGGGAGCAGTACTTC.